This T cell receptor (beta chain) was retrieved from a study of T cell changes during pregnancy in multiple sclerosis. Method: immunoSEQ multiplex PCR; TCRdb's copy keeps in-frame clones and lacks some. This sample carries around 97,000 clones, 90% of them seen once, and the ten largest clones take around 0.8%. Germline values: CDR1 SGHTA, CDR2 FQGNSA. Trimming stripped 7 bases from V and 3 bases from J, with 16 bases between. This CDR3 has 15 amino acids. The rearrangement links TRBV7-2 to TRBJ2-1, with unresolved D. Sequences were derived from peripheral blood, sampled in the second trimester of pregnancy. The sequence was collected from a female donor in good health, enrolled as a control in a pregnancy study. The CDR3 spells CASTLTGRLYNEQFF. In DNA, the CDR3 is TGTGCCAGCACCCTCACGGGTCGTCTCTACAATGAGCAGTTCTTC.